These T cell receptor beta chains were read from a single sample in a study of blood T cell repertoires in COVID-19. TCRdb keeps only in-frame clones here, not all; method: immunoSEQ multiplex PCR. The sample includes 160,000 or so clones, over 75% seen only once; the top ten take approximately 13%. Sequencing used peripheral blood. These receptors were obtained from a man between 65 and 80 years old who had recovered from COVID-19. Both conserved end residues are part of each CDR3. A D gene is named only where the DNA matches it firmly. The size of a clone is reported for some rows only, either as once, few or many, or as a class for expanded clones.

TRBJ2-3,TRBD2,-,TRBV5-5,TGTGCCAGCAGCGTCTCACTAGCGGAGGGGAGGGCGCAGTATTTT,CASSVSLAEGRAQYF
TRBJ2-7,-,few,TRBV7-2,TGTGCCAGCAGCTTAGCGAAGGGGTTCGAGCAGTACTTC,CASSLAKGFEQYF
TRBJ2-7,TRBD1,-,TRBV6-2/TRBV6-3,TGTGCCAGCAGTTACCCGCCCCTCGGGACAGTCTTCTACGAGCAGTACTTC,CASSYPPLGTVFYEQYF
TRBJ2-1,-,-,TRBV20-1,TGCAGTGCTAGTTCAGGTCGGCCGGCGGAGCAGTTCTTC,CSASSGRPAEQFF
TRBJ1-2,-,-,TRBV24-1,TGTGCCACCAGTGACCCCGGACTGCCCCGGGGTGGCTACACCTTC,CATSDPGLPRGGYTF
TRBJ2-1,TRBD1,-,TRBV24-1,TGTGCCACCAGTGATGAGCGACAGGGGGCTTTTGAGCAGTTCTTC,CATSDERQGAFEQFF
TRBJ2-5,TRBD2,-,TRBV18,TGTGCCAGCTCCCCGGGGGGGCCGGACCAAGAGACCCAGTACTTC,CASSPGGPDQETQYF
TRBJ2-1,TRBD2,few,TRBV9,TGTGCCAGCAGCCCCGGACTAGCGGGAAGCTCCTACAATGAGCAGTTCTTC,CASSPGLAGSSYNEQFF
TRBJ2-7,-,-,TRBV7-9,TGTGCCAGCAGCCCCCCCCGCGGGCTCCCGTCCTACGAGCAGTACTTC,CASSPPRGLPSYEQYF
TRBJ2-1,TRBD2,-,TRBV3-1/TRBV3-2,TGTGCCAGCAGCCAAGGTAGCGGGGATTCCAATGAGCAGTTCTTC,CASSQGSGDSNEQFF
TRBJ1-1,-,-,TRBV5-1,TGCGCCAGCAGCTATGAAGGAGGCAGGGGCTGGTACACTGAAGCTTTCTTT,CASSYEGGRGWYTEAFF
TRBJ1-2,TRBD1,once,TRBV29-1,TGCAGCGTAGGGACAGGGGGAGGCTACACCTTC,CSVGTGGGYTF
TRBJ2-5,TRBD2,-,TRBV4-3,TGCGCCAGCAGCCAAACCGGGGGGGAGACCCAGTACTTC,CASSQTGGETQYF
TRBJ1-5,TRBD1,-,TRBV28,TGTGCCAGCAGTAACCCGGGACAGGGTTGGCAGCCCCAGCATTTT,CASSNPGQGWQPQHF
TRBJ1-5,TRBD1,-,TRBV6-1,TGTGCCAGCAGTGAACGACAGGGGAATCAGCCCCAGCATTTT,CASSERQGNQPQHF
TRBJ2-3,-,-,TRBV4-1,TGCGCCAGCAGCCAAAGATCGGGCGGGCTAGGGGATACGCAGTATTTT,CASSQRSGGLGDTQYF
TRBJ2-7,-,-,TRBV2,TGTGCCAGCAGTGCCGGGATTTTATACTACGAGCAGTACTTC,CASSAGILYYEQYF
TRBJ1-5,-,once,TRBV6-5,TGTGCCAGCAGTTTTAATAGCAATCAGCCCCAGCATTTT,CASSFNSNQPQHF
TRBJ2-1,TRBD2,-,TRBV9,TGTGCCAGCAGCGTAATAGCGGGAGGGGAGAATGAGCAGTTCTTC,CASSVIAGGENEQFF
TRBJ2-7,-,few,TRBV10-3,TGTGCCATCAGGGACCCCCGGAGGTCCGCCTACGAGCAGTACTTC,CAIRDPRRSAYEQYF
TRBJ1-2,-,-,TRBV3-1/TRBV3-2,TGTGCCAGCAGCAAACGACAGACAACCTATGGCTACACCTTC,CASSKRQTTYGYTF
TRBJ2-2,TRBD2,-,TRBV14,TGTGCCAGCAGCCAAGCGCCTAGCGGGAGGGCCGGGGAGCTGTTTTTT,CASSQAPSGRAGELFF
TRBJ2-3,-,-,TRBV27,TGTGCCAGCAAGCCTAGCGGCACAGATACGCAGTATTTT,CASKPSGTDTQYF
TRBJ1-5,TRBD1,-,TRBV6-5,TGTGCCAGCAGGAGGGACAGACGGCAGCCCCAGCATTTT,CASRRDRRQPQHF
TRBJ2-1,TRBD2,-,TRBV3-1/TRBV3-2,TGTGCCAGCAGCTATTCGACTAGCGGGGACAATGAGCAGTTCTTC,CASSYSTSGDNEQFF
TRBJ2-1,TRBD1,-,TRBV2,TGTGCCAGCAGTCCCACCCGGACAGGGTCCCCCGGGCCTTACAATGAGCAGTTCTTC,CASSPTRTGSPGPYNEQFF
TRBJ1-1,-,once,TRBV5-1,TGCGCCAGCAGCTTGGCCGAGGCCTACACTGAAGCTTTCTTT,CASSLAEAYTEAFF
TRBJ2-5,TRBD2,few,TRBV5-1,TGCGCCAGCAGCTTGGGGGAGGGGCGCCAAGAGACCCAGTACTTC,CASSLGEGRQETQYF
TRBJ2-7,TRBD2,-,TRBV5-1,TGCGCCAGCAGCCAAAACCCTCGGGAGGATGCATACTTC,CASSQNPREDAYF
TRBJ1-4,-,-,TRBV4-3,TGCGCCAGCAGCCAAGATTTGGGGACAAGGTCTTTAAGACTGTTTTTT,CASSQDLGTRSLRLFF
TRBJ1-4,-,-,TRBV27,TGTGCCAGCAGTTTTGGCATCAATAATGAAAAACTGTTTTTT,CASSFGINNEKLFF
TRBJ2-7,-,-,TRBV9,TGTGCCAGCAGCGTAGAAGGGAGAGTCCACGAGCAGTACTTC,CASSVEGRVHEQYF
TRBJ2-5,TRBD2,-,TRBV7-9,TGTGCCAGCTTGGTGGGAGGGCAAGAGACCCAGTACTTC,CASLVGGQETQYF
TRBJ1-1,-,-,TRBV5-6,TGTGCCAGCAGCTTGGCCGGGGGAGCCACTGAAGCTTTCTTT,CASSLAGGATEAFF
TRBJ1-2,TRBD1,-,TRBV3-1/TRBV3-2,TGTGCCAGCAGCCGCTCCGGGACAGCAGGGGGGCTTTCTAACTATGGCTACACCTTC,CASSRSGTAGGLSNYGYTF
TRBJ1-2,-,-,TRBV28,TGTGCCAGCACTAGCCGGGGAGGGGCTGGCTACACCTTC,CASTSRGGAGYTF
TRBJ1-5,-,-,TRBV12-3/TRBV12-4,TGTGCCAGCAGTTTAGCGCCGGATCAGCCCCAGCATTTT,CASSLAPDQPQHF
TRBJ2-1,TRBD2,-,TRBV7-2,TGTGCCAGCAGCTTAGCGCGTATCCGAGCGGGAGATGAGCAGTTCTTC,CASSLARIRAGDEQFF
TRBJ2-5,TRBD2,-,TRBV5-1,TGCGCCAGCAGCCTGGGACTAGCGGGAGTGGAGACCCAGTACTTC,CASSLGLAGVETQYF
TRBJ1-1,TRBD1,-,TRBV10-3,TGTGCCATCAGAGGGACAGAGAACACTGAAGCTTTCTTT,CAIRGTENTEAFF
TRBJ2-3,TRBD2,-,TRBV4-2,TGTGCCAGCAGCCAAGAACTAGCGGGGGGCACAGATACGCAGTATTTT,CASSQELAGGTDTQYF
TRBJ2-1,-,-,TRBV28,TGTGCCAGCGGAACAGGGTCTGTGGGGCAGTTCTTC,CASGTGSVGQFF
TRBJ2-2,TRBD2,-,TRBV15,TGTGCCACCAGCAGTGCTGGGGGGACTAGCGGAGGGGATTACACCGGGGAGCTGTTTTTT,CATSSAGGTSGGDYTGELFF
TRBJ2-7,TRBD2,-,TRBV5-1,TGCGCCAGCAGCTTCAAGCGGGAGGACGAGCAGTACTTC,CASSFKREDEQYF
TRBJ2-1,-,-,TRBV5-1,TGCGCCAGCAGCCCAGGGGACTATTACAATGAGCAGTTCTTC,CASSPGDYYNEQFF
TRBJ2-1,-,-,TRBV7-8,TGTGCCAGCAGCTTCAACTGGGCAGGCACCTACAATGAGCAGTTCTTC,CASSFNWAGTYNEQFF
TRBJ2-1,-,-,TRBV5-1,TGCGCCAGCAGCCTTCTCTACAATGAGCAGTTCTTC,CASSLLYNEQFF
TRBJ1-5,-,-,TRBV25-1,TGTGCCAGCAGTGAGGGGGTGGGCAGGGGAAACAATCAGCCCCAGCATTTT,CASSEGVGRGNNQPQHF
TRBJ2-6,TRBD1,-,TRBV5-8,TGTGCCAGCAGCTTTGGAACAGGGGAAATCTCTGGGGCCAACGTCCTGACTTTC,CASSFGTGEISGANVLTF
TRBJ2-1,TRBD2,-,TRBV6-5,TGTGCCAGCAGTTTGACTAGCGGAACAACGAATGAGCAGTTCTTC,CASSLTSGTTNEQFF
TRBJ2-7,-,-,TRBV5-4,TGTGCCAGCAGAAAGACGGGTCTCGACGAGCAGTACTTC,CASRKTGLDEQYF
TRBJ2-6,TRBD2,-,TRBV5-1,TGCGCCAGCAGCTCGGACGGGGGGACTGGGGCCAACGTCCTGACTTTC,CASSSDGGTGANVLTF
TRBJ1-5,TRBD1,-,TRBV24-1,TGTGCCACCAGTGACCGGAGGGGGACAGGGGGCGGTGATCAGCCCCAGCATTTT,CATSDRRGTGGGDQPQHF
TRBJ2-5,TRBD2,-,TRBV3-1/TRBV3-2,TGTGCCAGCGCCCTTTGGGGAGGGAGTAAAGGGGAGACCCAGTACTTC,CASALWGGSKGETQYF
TRBJ2-7,-,-,TRBV6-5,TGTGCCAGCAGTTATTCTCAAGGAGGGCCCTACGAGCAGTACTTC,CASSYSQGGPYEQYF
TRBJ1-2,TRBD1,-,TRBV15,TGTGCCACCAGCAGAGATTGGGGGGACAGGGGGAATGGCTACACCTTC,CATSRDWGDRGNGYTF
TRBJ2-1,TRBD2,-,TRBV7-7,TGTGCTAGCAGCCAGGGAGGGCCTCAAAACAATGAGCAGTTCTTC,CASSQGGPQNNEQFF
TRBJ2-1,TRBD2,-,TRBV20-1,TGCAGCCTAGCGGGCAGCAATGAGCAGTTCTTC,CSLAGSNEQFF
TRBJ2-7,-,-,TRBV5-1,TGCGCCAGCAGCTTGTACAGGGAAACCTACGAGCAGTACTTC,CASSLYRETYEQYF